This T cell receptor beta chain is drawn from a study of T cells in Graves' hyperthyroidism and ophthalmopathy. Newly diagnosed patients aged 18 to 65 had hyperthyroidism of under 2 months' duration. Exclusion of a patient resulted from uncontrolled infection, other autoimmune disease, pregnancy or lactation. Orbital computed tomography, thyroid ultrasound, serum thyroxine and TRAb, and clinical symptoms together informed the diagnoses. For this clonotype: The antigen is not known.

Researchers amplified the TCR beta CDR3 regions from RNA transcripts. TCR CDR3 underwent first-round RT-PCR with the HTBI primer set. Via MiXCR, TCRdb re-called the multiplex PCR reads, giving one row per CDR3 protein. The sample lists roughly 570,000 distinct CDR3 sequences, approximately 44% occurring once. Broader study findings: In blood, most of the thyroid clonotypes expanded above 0.001 were also present.

The germline CDR1 and CDR2 sequences are SGDLS and YYNGEE. V lost 3 bases to trimming and J lost 3 bases; unmatched junction nucleotides: 9. The CDR3 runs to 17 residues. The V call is TRBV9, the J call TRBJ2-6, with TRBD1 matching over 7 bases. The source material was peripheral blood or thyroid tissue (not recorded which). The receptor comes from a woman aged 18-30 years with Graves' hyperthyroidism. CDR3 coding DNA: TGTGCCAGCAGCGACCACAGGGGCAACTATGGGGCCAACGTCCTGACTTTC. Amino acids: CASSDHRGNYGANVLTF.